This record covers a single T cell receptor beta chain. From germline, CDR1 is ENHRY and CDR2 SYGVKD. Trimming shortened V by 4 bases and J by 2 bases, and 19 bases separated the two germline ends. The CDR3 length is 17 residues. The sample belongs to a study of CD8+CD57+ T cells in acquired aplastic anemia. TCR beta VDJ and CDR3 profiling used genomic DNA as template. TCRdb recomputed calls from the reads with MiXCR, one row per CDR3 protein. The table records about 160,000 distinct CDR3 sequences, less than 50% of them present only once. Patients sequenced had flow cytometry evidence of CD8+CD57+ cell expansion.

The chain uses TRBV10-3 and TRBJ2-3; a weak D match, TRBD2 (6 bases). Material for sequencing was sorted CD4+, CD8+, or CD8+CD57+ T cells (not recorded which) from PBMCs. This sequence originates from a human donor with aplastic anemia. CDR3 coding DNA: TGTGCCATCAGTGGCCGGGACTTTTTAGGGCCCACAGATACGCAGTATTTT. It yields the protein CAISGRDFLGPTDTQYF.